This T cell receptor beta chain is drawn from a study of T cell changes during pregnancy in multiple sclerosis. Germline V gives CDR1 MDHEN, CDR2 SYDVKM. The CDR3 sequence is 15 residues long. Between the trimmed V and J ends, which lost 3 bases and 2 bases, there was a span of 11 bases. The assay was immunoSEQ multiplex PCR, and TCRdb's table has in-frame clones only and misses some. The data show tens of thousands of clones, over 90% seen once. This TCR was recovered from a female donor with multiple sclerosis, enrolled in a pregnancy study. The V gene is TRBV28, the J gene TRBJ2-4; a weak D match, TRBD2 (5 bases). Material: peripheral blood, obtained in the third trimester of pregnancy. DNA of the CDR3: TGTGCCAGCAGTTTTAGAGGGAATACCAAAAACATTCAGTACTTC. Protein sequence: CASSFRGNTKNIQYF.